Presented here are 17 T cell receptor beta chains from one specimen sequenced in a study of long-term antiretroviral therapy in people with HIV. Version v3.0 of the immunoSEQ assay ran at survey level. Assay: immunoSEQ multiplex PCR; the TCRdb copy retains only in-frame clones and omits some. The sample includes fewer than 40,000 clones, around 97% of them seen just once. This specimen was unsorted PBMCs, taken 6.9 years after starting antiretroviral therapy. The receptors come from a young man with HIV.

A few counts support this clone. V gene TRBV11-1 combines with J gene TRBJ2-5, with a weak D call TRBD1 (6 bases). The CDR3 spans 15 residues. Between the trimmed V and J ends, which lost 5 bases and 2 bases, there was a span of 15 bases. Germline V lookup: CDR1 SGHAT, CDR2 FQDESV (reference sequence). CDR3 sequence: CASSLAWGRQETQYF. The CDR3, as DNA: TGTGCCAGCAGCCTCGCTTGGGGGCGGCAAGAGACCCAGTACTTC.

This chain connects TRBV21-1 to TRBJ1-2. TRBV21-1 is designated a pseudogene. There are 17 residues in the CDR3. CDR3 DNA sequence: TGTGCCAGCAGCCCAAAGAGTATTGGAGCCTCTAACTATGGCTACACCTTC. It codes for CASSPKSIGASNYGYTF.

The CDR3 reads CAISGSLPGLAGGPSSYNEQFF. CDR3 sequence (DNA): TGTGCCATCAGTGGGTCATTACCAGGACTAGCGGGGGGCCCGAGCTCCTACAATGAGCAGTTCTTC. The chain combines TRBV10-3 with TRBJ2-1, with 14 bases lining up with TRBD2. The germline V gene encodes CDR1 ENHRY and CDR2 SYGVKD. Trimming cost V 4 bases and J 0 bases; bases outside gene matches: 17. The CDR3 runs to 22 residues.

The V and J genes are TRBV7-2 and TRBJ2-1; 8 positions agree with TRBD1. CDR1 is SGHTA and CDR2 is FQGNSA in the germline V gene. After removal of 4 bases from V and 1 base from J, the junction contained 3 bases not matched to a gene. The CDR3 sequence is 15 residues long. The CDR3 DNA is TGTGCCAGCAGCTCAGGACAGGGATCCTACAATGAGCAGTTCTTC. Amino acid sequence: CASSSGQGSYNEQFF.

This clone has just a few counts. In nucleotides, the CDR3 is TGTGCCAGCAGTGGGCAAGGGGGTAGCGGGAACACCGGGGAGCTGTTTTTT. It is translated as CASSGQGGSGNTGELFF. This chain connects TRBV2 to TRBJ2-2; D could derive from TRBD1 or TRBD2 (6 bases each). There are 17 residues in the CDR3. CDR1 is SNHLY and CDR2 is FYNNEI in the germline V gene. With 4 bases removed from V and 1 base from J, the gap between germline ends came to 16 bases.

This sequence joins TRBV6-5 and TRBJ2-1; D may be TRBD1 (6 bases). V was clipped by 0 bases and J by 7 bases, with 13 bases between them. The CDR3 sequence is 15 residues long. Germline V gene data show CDR1 as MNHEY and CDR2 as SVGAGI. The CDR3 DNA reads TGTGCCAGCAGTTACTCACAGGGCGCTGGGAATGAGCAGTTCTTC. As protein: CASSYSQGAGNEQFF.

The J gene is TRBJ2-7, the V gene TRBV29-1; 9 bases are shared with TRBD1. Trimming at V came to 6 bases and at J to 3 bases, leaving 6 bases not matched to a gene. This CDR3 is 13 amino acids long. Germline CDR1 reads SQVTM; CDR2 reads ANQGSEA. The CDR3 bases are TGCAGCGTGAGGACAGGGGACCTCTACGAGCAGTACTTC. Amino acid sequence: CSVRTGDLYEQYF.

This sequence joins TRBV7-9 and TRBJ2-3; no reliable D call. There are 12 residues in the CDR3. From germline, CDR1 is SEHNR and CDR2 FQNEAQ (reference sequence). Trimming pared 5 bases from V and 8 bases from J, leaving 11 bases between. The CDR3 loop is CASSPVRGTQYF. CDR3 nucleotide sequence: TGTGCCAGCAGCCCCGTCAGAGGTACGCAGTATTTT.

This chain connects TRBV5-1 to TRBJ1-5; TRBD1 is a possible D gene (5 bases). Germline V lookup: CDR1 SGHRS, CDR2 YFSETQ. Trimming left V 2 bases short and J 4 bases short, with 7 bases between. There are 13 residues in the CDR3. The CDR3 nucleotides read TGCGCCAGCAGCTTAGGGGAAAATCAGCCCCAGCATTTT. This encodes CASSLGENQPQHF.

The V gene is TRBV19, the J gene TRBJ2-2, with D unclear. This CDR3 region has 15 residues. V was cut by 6 bases and J by 0 bases, with 11 bases left in between. Germline V gives CDR1 LNHDA, CDR2 SQIVND (reference sequence). CDR3 sequence: CASSPTSSNTGELFF. DNA for the CDR3: TGTGCCAGTAGCCCGACATCTTCGAACACCGGGGAGCTGTTTTTT.

This chain joins TRBV6-5 and TRBJ1-2, with TRBD1 as a possible D gene (6 bases). V was trimmed by 8 bases and J by 5 bases, leaving 15 bases between them. CDR3 length equals 13 residues. Germline V gene data show CDR1 as MNHEY and CDR2 as SVGAGI. The CDR3 is CASGPLTGYGYTF. The CDR3 bases are TGTGCCAGCGGTCCCCTTACAGGGTATGGCTACACCTTC.

The chain joins TRBV7-2 to TRBJ2-1; possibly TRBD2 for D (5 bases). Germline V gene data show CDR1 as SGHTA and CDR2 as FQGNSA. The CDR3 loop spans 16 amino acids. Trimming left V 5 bases short and J 0 bases short, with 14 bases between. The CDR3, as DNA: TGTGCCAGCAGCCTCGGACTCCGCTACTCCTACAATGAGCAGTTCTTC. Translation: CASSLGLRYSYNEQFF.

The gene calls are TRBV6-5 and TRBJ2-1; D perhaps matches TRBD1 (5 bases). Trimming removed 8 bases from V and 0 bases from J, with 14 bases in between. Germline CDR1 reads MNHEY; CDR2 reads SVGAGI. CDR3 length: 15 amino acids. CDR3 in DNA: TGTGCCAGCCTAACCCTCACAGGCTCCTACAATGAGCAGTTCTTC. This translates into CASLTLTGSYNEQFF.

The CDR3 spells CASSLQETQYF. DNA of the CDR3: TGCGCCAGCAGCTTACAAGAGACCCAGTACTTC. The chain carries TRBV5-1 and TRBJ2-5; no clear D gene. Germline-derived CDR1 and CDR2 are SGHRS and YFSETQ. This CDR3 is built from 11 residues. The V and J ends lost 2 bases and 2 bases respectively, with 1 base between them.

The chain combines TRBV30 with TRBJ1-5; D gene unclear. The germline CDR1 and CDR2 sequences are GTSNPN and SVGIG (reference sequence). The CDR3 runs to 13 residues. The ends were cut back, 0 bases at V and 4 bases at J, with 7 bases in the middle. This CDR3 is CAWSVLRNQPQHF. The CDR3 nucleotides are TGTGCCTGGAGTGTTTTGAGAAATCAGCCCCAGCATTTT.

V gene TRBV2 combines with J gene TRBJ1-2, with 9 bases fitting TRBD1. CDR1 is SNHLY and CDR2 is FYNNEI in the germline V gene. The CDR3 covers 14 residues. V shed 4 bases and J 8 bases; nucleotides not matched to a gene: 8. The CDR3 bases are TGTGCCAGCAGTGGAGGACAGGGGAATATCGGCTACACCTTC. Encoded protein: CASSGGQGNIGYTF.

The V call is TRBV18, the J call TRBJ1-2; D gene unclear. Germline-derived CDR1 and CDR2 are KGHSH and LQKENI. Trimming removed 0 bases at V and 8 bases at J, with 10 bases between. The CDR3 extends over 13 amino acids. This CDR3 reads CASSPPRERGYTF. The CDR3 nucleotides are TGTGCCAGCTCACCACCTAGGGAGCGAGGCTACACCTTC.